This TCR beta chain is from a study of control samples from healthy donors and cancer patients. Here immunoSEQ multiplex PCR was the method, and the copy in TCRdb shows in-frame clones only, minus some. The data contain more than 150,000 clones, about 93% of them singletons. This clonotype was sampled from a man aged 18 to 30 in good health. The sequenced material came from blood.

The CDR3 protein is CASSPSGQPNTEAFF. The CDR3 DNA is TGTGCCAGCAGCCCTTCGGGACAGCCCAACACTGAAGCTTTCTTT. This rearrangement joins TRBV9 to TRBJ1-1; 7 nucleotides line up with TRBD1. In germline, CDR1 is SGDLS, CDR2 YYNGEE. The CDR3 sequence is 15 residues long. With V trimmed by 4 bases and J by 2 bases, 8 bases remained unmatched.